These T cell receptor beta chains were read from a single sample in a study of blood T cell repertoires in COVID-19. TCRdb's table, derived via immunoSEQ multiplex PCR, lists solely in-frame clones and lacks some. The sample shows around 300,000 clones, around 85% of them seen only once. Sequenced sample: PBMCs or T cells enriched from blood (not recorded which). The receptors shown here come from a woman in her fifties or sixties who had recovered from COVID-19. CDR3s leave out the opening cysteine and the closing phenylalanine or tryptophan.

j_gene: TRBJ2-7; v_gene: TRBV27; CDR3aa: ASSSGRGYMNEQY
j_gene: TRBJ1-2; v_gene: TRBV5-4; CDR3aa: ASSRDYGYT
j_gene: TRBJ2-5; v_gene: TRBV6-5; CDR3aa: ASRRLAETTQY
j_gene: TRBJ1-1; v_gene: TRBV4-2; CDR3aa: ASSQDRGLAF
j_gene: TRBJ2-5; v_gene: TRBV4-1; CDR3aa: ASSPLAGAVETQY
j_gene: TRBJ2-5; v_gene: TRBV13; CDR3aa: ASSFRDLRETQY
j_gene: TRBJ1-5; v_gene: TRBV3-1/TRBV3-2; CDR3aa: ASSQNDRGPGNQPQH
j_gene: TRBJ2-5; v_gene: TRBV4-3; CDR3aa: ASSQDYRDETQY
j_gene: TRBJ1-2; v_gene: TRBV5-1; CDR3aa: ASSFFGGSNYGYT
j_gene: TRBJ1-6; v_gene: TRBV3-1/TRBV3-2; CDR3aa: ASSHASSYNSPLH
j_gene: TRBJ2-1; v_gene: TRBV7-9; CDR3aa: ASSPTSGRVNEQF
j_gene: TRBJ2-7; v_gene: TRBV5-6; CDR3aa: ASSFGDRVRYEQY
j_gene: TRBJ1-3; v_gene: TRBV14; CDR3aa: ASSRQVHGNTIY
j_gene: TRBJ2-5; v_gene: TRBV14; CDR3aa: ASSQAGTGLRETQY
j_gene: TRBJ2-2; v_gene: TRBV7-2; CDR3aa: ASTPLAGVTGELF
j_gene: TRBJ1-3; v_gene: TRBV6-5; CDR3aa: ASSSDRVLDTIY
j_gene: TRBJ2-2; v_gene: TRBV24-1; CDR3aa: ATSPSWDTGELF
j_gene: TRBJ2-3; v_gene: TRBV25-1; CDR3aa: ASSEYGSTDTQY
j_gene: TRBJ2-5; v_gene: TRBV2; CDR3aa: ASSARDRKETQY
j_gene: TRBJ1-3; v_gene: TRBV7-2; CDR3aa: ASSEDRGPGNTIY
j_gene: TRBJ2-3; v_gene: TRBV5-3; CDR3aa: ARSSNRDRAADTQY
j_gene: TRBJ2-7; v_gene: TRBV18; CDR3aa: ASSPGAGGEYEQY
j_gene: TRBJ2-5; v_gene: TRBV30; CDR3aa: AWSLGLAEETQY
j_gene: TRBJ2-2; v_gene: TRBV6-5; CDR3aa: ASSSSRGGTGELF
j_gene: TRBJ1-5; v_gene: TRBV28; CDR3aa: ASSLSMSGQPQH
j_gene: TRBJ2-5; v_gene: TRBV6-1; CDR3aa: ASSEAGRETQY
j_gene: TRBJ2-7; v_gene: TRBV6-1; CDR3aa: ASSDTGEGYEQY
j_gene: TRBJ2-3; v_gene: TRBV5-1; CDR3aa: ASSLELPSTDTQY
j_gene: TRBJ2-2; v_gene: TRBV5-4; CDR3aa: ASSLAKGLPTGELF
j_gene: TRBJ2-5; v_gene: TRBV7-9; CDR3aa: ASSFEAQETQY
j_gene: TRBJ1-1; v_gene: TRBV5-1; CDR3aa: ASSLTGVTNTEAF
j_gene: TRBJ2-7; v_gene: TRBV6-5; CDR3aa: ASEPRGGDKQY
j_gene: TRBJ1-6; v_gene: TRBV7-9; CDR3aa: ASSQGGGSPLH
j_gene: TRBJ1-3; v_gene: TRBV5-1; CDR3aa: ASSLAPRGRNTIY
j_gene: TRBJ1-5; v_gene: TRBV28; CDR3aa: ASSLVQRNQPQH
j_gene: TRBJ2-5; v_gene: TRBV29-1; CDR3aa: SVDVFGEQETQY
j_gene: TRBJ2-5; v_gene: TRBV30; CDR3aa: AWRDLQETQY
j_gene: TRBJ1-5; v_gene: TRBV5-5; CDR3aa: ASSLEGGIGNQPQH
j_gene: TRBJ2-1; v_gene: TRBV2; CDR3aa: ASRRIQSYNEQF
j_gene: TRBJ1-1; v_gene: TRBV5-1; CDR3aa: ASSLTRDRGTEAF
j_gene: TRBJ1-2; v_gene: TRBV30; CDR3aa: AWIRQGLTNGYT
j_gene: TRBJ2-3; v_gene: TRBV11-2; CDR3aa: ASSLGLAVGTDTQY
j_gene: TRBJ2-2; v_gene: TRBV29-1; CDR3aa: SAGQSLGTGELF
j_gene: TRBJ1-1; v_gene: TRBV29-1; CDR3aa: SVETGYMNTEAF
j_gene: TRBJ2-3; v_gene: TRBV7-3; CDR3aa: ASSRLGDLGDTQY